This T cell receptor beta chain was recorded in a study of beta chain features in type 1 diabetes. Study results and caveats: Short templates might get an advantage during PCR, and this would be equal in patients and controls. When Type 1 diabetes patients were examined, their TCRB CDR3s proved moderately but significantly shorter in all four CD4+ subsets. The study found that naive, central memory and Treg TCRB repertoires appeared more similar in patients than in healthy donors. More deletions and fewer insertions at VDJ junctions were seen in type 1 diabetes patients.

Details on this clone: Its antigen is unidentified.

Investigators reverse transcribed all isolated RNA, so they sequenced expressed TCRB transcripts. Libraries were prepared by immunoSEQ multiplex PCR; TCRdb keeps only in-frame clonotypes and omits some of them. The sample has approximately 140,000 clones; under 60% are singletons. Sequencing used Tregs from blood. The sequence derives from a man between 18 and 29 years old in good health.

The CDR3 loop is CASSRPGYNEQYF. The CDR3 region has the DNA TGTGCCAGCTCCCGACCGGGGTACAACGAGCAGTACTTC. The chain employs TRBV18 and TRBJ2-7; tentative D call: TRBD2 (5 bases). Trimming stripped 6 bases from V and 5 bases from J, with 14 bases between. This CDR3 contains 13 residues. CDR1 and CDR2 (germline): KGHSH, LQKENI.